The 19 T cell receptor beta chains reported below all come from one sample, sequenced in a study of OX40 agonist ivuxolimab in advanced cancers. Method: immunoSEQ multiplex PCR; TCRdb's copy keeps in-frame clones and lacks some. Of 40,000 to 60,000 clones in the sample, approximately 85% were seen once. The starting material was CD4+ or CD8+ T cells sorted from blood, obtained in a trial of the OX40 agonist ivuxolimab. The receptor source for this set is an adult with an advanced solid tumor such as melanoma, head and neck, liver or kidney cancer.

This clone came up a few times. The rearrangement uses TRBV7-6 and TRBJ2-1; tentatively, D is TRBD1 or TRBD2 (6 bases each). In germline, CDR1 is SGHVS, CDR2 FNYEAQ. V was trimmed by 5 bases and J by 0 bases, leaving 14 bases between them. This CDR3 comprises 16 residues. The CDR3 DNA reads as TGTGCCAGCAGCATGCTAGGGGGGAGCTCCTACAATGAGCAGTTCTTC. Protein: CASSMLGGSSYNEQFF.

The chain combines TRBV28 with TRBJ2-7, with D possibly TRBD2 on 6 matching bases. The ends were cut back, 5 bases at V and 2 bases at J, with 10 bases in the middle. The CDR3 extends over 13 amino acids. Germline loops: CDR1 MDHEN, CDR2 SYDVKM. CDR3 protein: CASSGGAAYEQYF. The DNA of the CDR3 is TGTGCCAGCAGTGGCGGGGCAGCCTACGAGCAGTACTTC.

The V and J genes are TRBV7-2 and TRBJ2-1; 14 nucleotides line up with TRBD2. This CDR3 region has 18 residues. Trimming removed 4 bases from V and 0 bases from J; junction bases left unmatched: 5. Per germline, CDR1 SGHTA and CDR2 FQGNSA. The DNA of the CDR3 is TGTGCCAGCAGCTCCCGGACTAGCGGGGGGCCCTCCTACAATGAGCAGTTCTTC. Protein sequence: CASSSRTSGGPSYNEQFF.

The chain employs TRBV6-1 and TRBJ2-7; 7 nucleotides agree with TRBD1. This CDR3 has 15 amino acids. Trimming removed 4 bases from V and 3 bases from J; junction bases left unmatched: 9. CDR1 MNHNS and CDR2 SASEGT come from the germline V gene. The DNA of the CDR3 is TGTGCCAGCAGTGCCCCGGGACAGCTGATCTACGAGCAGTACTTC. It encodes CASSAPGQLIYEQYF.

This clone is labeled medium-sized. Because the CDR3's place on the DNA is in doubt, the DNA is left out and the CDR3 is given as listed by TCRdb. The chain combines TRBV7-8 with TRBJ2-7; whether TRBD1, the table's D call, matches the DNA was not checked. The germline CDR1 and CDR2 sequences are SGHVS and FQNEAQ. The CDR3 is 14 amino acids long, termini counted. CDR3 sequence reads: CASSLSVGQGIPHF.

The chain has TRBV18 and TRBJ2-7; a possible D gene is TRBD1 (6 bases). Between the trimmed V and J ends, which lost 2 bases and 4 bases, there was a span of 9 bases. Germline V gene data show CDR1 as KGHSH and CDR2 as LQKENI. This CDR3 is 13 amino acids long. CDR3 sequence reads: CASSPNREYEQYF. The CDR3 DNA is TGTGCCAGCTCACCAAACAGGGAATACGAGCAGTACTTC.

The V gene is TRBV7-9, the J gene TRBJ2-3; TRBD1 is a possible D gene (6 bases). This CDR3 comprises 18 residues. Germline CDR1 SEHNR, CDR2 FQNEAQ (reference sequence). V was trimmed by 1 base and J by 1 base, leaving 18 bases between them. The chain's CDR3 is CASSLEGVVGVGTDTQYF. CDR3 sequence (DNA): TGTGCCAGCAGCTTAGAGGGGGTCGTAGGGGTAGGCACAGATACGCAGTATTTT.

This clone came up once. J is TRBJ2-5 and V is TRBV6-1; 7 bases match TRBD2. After removal of 5 bases from V and 5 bases from J, the junction contained 11 bases not matched to a gene. Germline-derived CDR1 and CDR2 are MNHNS and SASEGT. The CDR3 has 15 residues. CDR3 in DNA: TGTGCCAGCAGTCACCCCGCCGGGGGGAAGGAGACCCAGTACTTC. Translating gives CASSHPAGGKETQYF.

The chain couples TRBV5-1 to TRBJ2-2; 7 bases are a match to TRBD1. The germline CDR1 and CDR2 sequences are SGHRS and YFSETQ. This CDR3 comprises 14 residues. Trimming took 5 bases from V and 1 from J; bases not matched to a gene: 2. The CDR3, as DNA: TGCGCCAGCAGAGACAGGGTGAACACCGGGGAGCTGTTTTTT. This gives the protein CASRDRVNTGELFF.

This sequence joins TRBV7-2 and TRBJ2-5; TRBD2 aligns across 8 bases. The CDR3 loop spans 18 amino acids. In germline, CDR1 is SGHTA, CDR2 FQGNSA. The V gene end was trimmed by 4 bases and the J gene end by 5 bases; junction bases not matched to a gene: 18. Written as DNA, the CDR3 is TGTGCCAGCAGCTCGCCCCGGGGGGGTAGCGCCCGGGTTGAGACCCAGTACTTC. The encoded protein is CASSSPRGGSARVETQYF.

This clone showed up just once. This chain connects TRBV4-1 to TRBJ2-4; D is possibly TRBD1 (6 bases). V lost 2 bases and J 3 bases, leaving 14 bases between the germline ends. Germline CDR1 MGHRA, CDR2 YSYEKL. The CDR3 length is 16 residues. For the CDR3, the DNA is TGCGCCAGCAGCCAACTTACAGGGTACAACAAAAACATTCAGTACTTC. Its translation is CASSQLTGYNKNIQYF.

V gene TRBV18 combines with J gene TRBJ2-1; tentative D call: TRBD1 (6 bases). Germline V gene lookup returns CDR1 KGHSH and CDR2 LQKENI. The V end lost 3 bases, the J end lost 1 base, and 10 bases lay between the germline ends. CDR3 length equals 15 residues. CDR3 sequence: CASSPTQGSYNEQFF. The CDR3 coding sequence is TGTGCCAGCTCACCCACACAGGGTTCCTACAATGAGCAGTTCTTC.

V usage is TRBV19 and J usage is TRBJ2-2, with 10 bases matching TRBD1. The CDR3 length is 15 residues. Germline CDR1 and CDR2: LNHDA and SQIVND (reference sequence). V shed 3 bases and J 6 bases; nucleotides not matched to a gene: 4. The CDR3 DNA reads as TGTGCCAGTAGTATCCCGGGACAGGGGTCCGGGGAGCTGTTTTTT. Protein sequence: CASSIPGQGSGELFF.

This chain uses TRBV14 with TRBJ2-1, with 10 bases lining up with TRBD2. The CDR3 covers 15 residues. V lost 4 bases to trimming and J lost 2 bases; unmatched junction nucleotides: 2. The germline gives CDR1 SGHDN, CDR2 FVKESK. The CDR3 DNA is TGTGCCAGCAGCCTCAGCGGGGGGGCCTACAATGAGCAGTTCTTC. Protein product: CASSLSGGAYNEQFF.

Here the CDR3 reads CASRSGGNGYTF. The CDR3 DNA sequence: TGTGCCAGCAGATCCGGGGGTAATGGCTACACCTTC. The chain has TRBV6-6 and TRBJ1-2, with D possibly TRBD1 on 5 matching bases. The CDR3 sequence is 12 residues long. V was pared by 6 bases and J by 6 bases, with 11 bases between. The germline V gene has CDR1 MNHNY and CDR2 SVGAGI (reference sequence).

This clone appeared once. The chain uses TRBV28 and TRBJ1-2, with a possible D match to TRBD1 (5 bases). Trimming removed 3 bases from V and 4 bases from J, with 12 bases in between. This CDR3 region has 14 residues. CDR1 is MDHEN, CDR2 SYDVKM, per germline. CDR3 DNA: TGTGCCAGCAGTTTTGGGGGGTATGGCTATGGCTACACCTTC. It specifies CASSFGGYGYGYTF.

This clone showed up just once. The J gene is TRBJ1-3, the V gene TRBV30, with D possibly TRBD1 on 5 matching bases. Germline V gene data show CDR1 as GTSNPN and CDR2 as SVGIG (reference sequence). The CDR3 has 14 amino acids. Trimming took 3 bases from V and 2 from J, leaving 11 bases between them. The DNA for the CDR3 is TGTGCCTGGAGGGGAGGGACGGCTGGAAACACCATATATTTT. It is translated as CAWRGGTAGNTIYF.

The chain joins TRBV4-3 to TRBJ1-6; D remains ambiguous. Germline V CDR1 and CDR2: LGHNA, YSLEER. The ends were cut back, 0 bases at V and 7 bases at J, with 19 bases in the middle. This CDR3 is 18 amino acids long. CDR3 nucleotide sequence: TGCGCCAGCAGCCAAGAGCGCCCCGGGGAAGTAAGAAATTCACCCCTCCACTTT. Encoded protein: CASSQERPGEVRNSPLHF.

The count of this clone is one. The chain is built from TRBV7-9 and TRBJ2-1, with a weak D call TRBD2 (5 bases). The CDR3 consists of 15 residues. Germline assignment: CDR1 SEHNR and CDR2 FQNEAQ (reference sequence). The V end lost 5 bases, the J end lost 4 bases, and 15 bases lay between the germline ends. The CDR3 region has the DNA TGTGCCAGCAGCCGCCCCGGGGTCGAGTACAATGAGCAGTTCTTC. Translating gives CASSRPGVEYNEQFF.